This entry lists 11 T cell receptor beta chains sequenced from one sample in a study of PD-1 blockade in classical Hodgkin lymphoma. As for time point: cycle 4 day 1 (C4D1), after more than 5 weeks of nivolumab. Each patient's relapse followed autologous stem cell transplantation, and brentuximab vedotin exposure varied. The repertoire was sequenced with immunoSEQ multiplex PCR; TCRdb's copy has only in-frame clones and lacks some. The repertoire includes 7,000 to 8,500 clones, roughly 80% of them detected once, and just under 30% sits in the top ten. Sequenced material: peripheral blood mononuclear cells (PBMCs), taken before the fourth cycle of nivolumab. The receptor set was obtained from a human donor with classical Hodgkin lymphoma.

In this sample, this clone turned up a few times. V is TRBV7-2 and J is TRBJ2-5; 8 bases are a match to TRBD2. The CDR3 runs 16 residues. Germline V gene lookup returns CDR1 SGHTA and CDR2 FQGNSA. Losses at the gene ends were 0 bases for V and 1 base for J; bases not matched to a gene: 4. In nucleotides, the CDR3 is TGTGCCAGCAGCTTAGCCGGGACTAGGGGCCAAGAGACCCAGTACTTC. Translated: CASSLAGTRGQETQYF.

The rearrangement links TRBV7-2 to TRBJ1-2; D is unresolved. This CDR3 is built from 13 residues. V was cut by 2 bases and J by 4 bases, with 8 bases left in between. Per germline, CDR1 SGHTA and CDR2 FQGNSA. CDR3 coding DNA: TGTGCCAGCAGCTTACCAGGCCTCTATGGCTACACCTTC. It specifies CASSLPGLYGYTF. Supplemented by reference TRBV7-2 and TRBJ1-2, the full variable domain reads GAGVSQSPSNKVTEKGKDVELRCDPISGHTALYWYRQSLGQGLEFLIYFQGNSAPDKSGLPSDRFSAERTGGSVSTLTIQRTQQEDSAVYLCASSLPGLYGYTFGSGTRLTVV.

This clone appeared a few times. The chain employs TRBV7-6 and TRBJ2-5, with TRBD2 matching over 9 bases. Germline loops: CDR1 SGHVS, CDR2 FNYEAQ. This CDR3 comprises 16 residues. With V trimmed by 5 bases and J by 4 bases, 11 bases remained unmatched. CDR3 sequence reads: CASSPEEAGGGETQYF. For the CDR3, the DNA is TGTGCCAGCAGCCCCGAGGAAGCGGGGGGTGGAGAGACCCAGTACTTC. Full variable domain (rest looked up from reference TRBV7-6 and TRBJ2-5): GAGVSQSPRYKVTKRGQDVALRCDPISGHVSLYWYRQALGQGPEFLTYFNYEAQQDKSGLPNDRFSAERPEGSISTLTIQRTEQRDSAMYRCASSPEEAGGGETQYFGPGTRLLVL.

V usage is TRBV2 and J usage is TRBJ1-2; no clear D. V lost 7 bases and J lost 1, with 13 bases in between. This CDR3 contains 14 residues. Germline V gene data show CDR1 as SNHLY and CDR2 as FYNNEI. The CDR3 here is CASTRNGLNYGYTF. The DNA for the CDR3 is TGTGCCAGCACGAGGAACGGCCTTAACTATGGCTACACCTTC.

The rearrangement links TRBV19 to TRBJ1-6; perhaps TRBD1 as D (5 bases). From germline, CDR1 is LNHDA and CDR2 SQIVND (reference sequence). V was pared by 4 bases and J by 13 bases, with 23 bases between. The CDR3 length is 16 residues. The CDR3 here is CASSSRERITKGPLHF. In DNA form, the CDR3 reads TGTGCCAGTAGTAGCCGGGAACGGATTACTAAGGGGCCCCTCCACTTT.

CDR3 DNA: TGTGCCAGCTCAAGGAGGGACAGAGAACTTAGAATAGCTTTCTTT. Encoded protein: CASSRRDRELRIAFF. The chain carries TRBV7-8 and TRBJ1-1, with 7 bases fitting TRBD1. The junction had 19 bases not matched to a gene; V was cut back by 8 bases and J by 10 bases. The CDR3 covers 15 residues. Germline CDR1 SGHVS, CDR2 FQNEAQ.

The chain is built from TRBV19 and TRBJ1-5, with 7 bases matching TRBD1. Trimming at V came to 5 bases and at J to 2 bases, leaving 6 bases not matched to a gene. The CDR3 is 15 residues long. CDR1 and CDR2 from the germline V gene are LNHDA and SQIVND (reference sequence). The CDR3 nucleotides are TGTGCCAGTAGTTTGACAGGGTCGGGCAATCAGCCCCAGCATTTT. This codes for CASSLTGSGNQPQHF. The variable domain in full, completed from reference TRBV19 and TRBJ1-5, reads DGGITQSPKYLFRKEGQNVTLSCEQNLNHDAMYWYRQDPGQGLRLIYYSQIVNDFQKGDIAEGYSVSREKKESFPLTVTSAQKNPTAFYLCASSLTGSGNQPQHFGDGTRLSIL.

This chain links TRBV5-1 with TRBJ2-7; 8 nucleotides line up with TRBD2. The trim removed 7 bases at V and 1 base at J, leaving 7 bases unmatched. The V gene's germline CDR1 is SGHRS and CDR2 YFSETQ. This CDR3 is built from 14 residues. In DNA, the CDR3 is TGCGCCAGCCGAGGGACTAGGGGTTCCTACGAGCAGTACTTC. This encodes CASRGTRGSYEQYF.

J is TRBJ2-7 and V is TRBV6-1; D is unclear. The CDR3 has 10 residues. V was cut by 6 bases and J by 5 bases, with 5 bases left in between. Per the germline V gene, CDR1 is MNHNS and CDR2 is SASEGT. The CDR3 is CASRNHEQYF. CDR3 sequence (DNA): TGTGCCAGCAGAAACCACGAGCAGTACTTC.

The CDR3 DNA reads TGCGCCAGCAGCTCCGGACAGGGGAGGGATGAGCAGTTCTTC. As protein: CASSSGQGRDEQFF. The chain couples TRBV5-1 to TRBJ2-1, with 9 bases that match TRBD1. Germline V gene sequence: CDR1 SGHRS, CDR2 YFSETQ. J was trimmed by 8 bases and V by 3 bases; bases with no gene match: 6. This CDR3 has 14 amino acids.

The chain employs TRBV18 and TRBJ1-1, with a weak D call TRBD1 (5 bases). The CDR3 covers 15 residues. Germline V gene sequence: CDR1 KGHSH, CDR2 LQKENI. V was pared by 6 bases and J by 5 bases, with 19 bases between. The CDR3 DNA follows: TGTGCCAGCTCCCCCGGCTCGGCAGGGATAACTGAAGCTTTCTTT. This gives the protein CASSPGSAGITEAFF.